Sequencing of this T cell receptor beta chain was carried out in a study of blood T cell repertoires in COVID-19. In the study overall: Samples of COVID-19 (acute and convalescent) were obtained from the United States, Italy and Spain.

The data were produced by immunoSEQ multiplex PCR, yet TCRdb's version contains in-frame clones alone and is incomplete. Of approximately 140,000 clones in the sample, 70% to 90% were seen once. The CDR3 loop spans 13 amino acids. Germline CDR1 reads SGHNT; CDR2 reads YYREEE (reference sequence). Trimming pared 4 bases from V and 12 bases from J, leaving 16 bases between. Sequencing input: peripheral blood. This TCR came from a man aged 65 to 85 with acute or convalescent COVID-19. The rearrangement links TRBV5-4 to TRBJ1-4; perhaps TRBD1 as D (5 bases). CDR3 sequence reads: CASSQVGTNELFF. The CDR3 DNA reads TGTGCCAGCAGCCAAGTTGGGACTAATGAACTGTTTTTT.